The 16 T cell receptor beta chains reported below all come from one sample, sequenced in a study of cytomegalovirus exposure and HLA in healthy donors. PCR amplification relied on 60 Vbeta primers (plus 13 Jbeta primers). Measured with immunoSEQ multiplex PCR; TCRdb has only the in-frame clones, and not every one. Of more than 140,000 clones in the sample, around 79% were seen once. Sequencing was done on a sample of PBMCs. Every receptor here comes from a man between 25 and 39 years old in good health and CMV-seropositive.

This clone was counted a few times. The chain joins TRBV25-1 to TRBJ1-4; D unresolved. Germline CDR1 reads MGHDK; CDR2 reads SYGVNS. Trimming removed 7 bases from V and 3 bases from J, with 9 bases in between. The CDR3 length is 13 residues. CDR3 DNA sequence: TGTGCCAGCACTAACAGACCTAATGAAAAACTGTTTTTT. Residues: CASTNRPNEKLFF.

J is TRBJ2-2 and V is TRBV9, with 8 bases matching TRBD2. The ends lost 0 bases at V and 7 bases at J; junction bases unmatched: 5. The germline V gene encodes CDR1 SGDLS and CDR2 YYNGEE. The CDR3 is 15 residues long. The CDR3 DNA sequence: TGTGCCAGCAGCGTAGGGTCGGGAGGGATCGGGGAGCTGTTTTTT. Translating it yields CASSVGSGGIGELFF.

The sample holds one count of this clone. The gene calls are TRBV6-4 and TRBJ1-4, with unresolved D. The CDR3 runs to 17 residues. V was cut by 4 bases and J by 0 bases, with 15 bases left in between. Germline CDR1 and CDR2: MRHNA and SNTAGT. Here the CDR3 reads CASSVTRFPSTNEKLFF. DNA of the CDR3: TGTGCCAGCAGTGTGACAAGGTTCCCCTCAACTAATGAAAAACTGTTTTTT.

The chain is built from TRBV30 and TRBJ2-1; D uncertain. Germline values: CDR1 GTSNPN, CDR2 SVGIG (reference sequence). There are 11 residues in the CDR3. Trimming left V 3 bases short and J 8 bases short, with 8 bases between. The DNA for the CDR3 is TGTGCCTGGAGCGAGCGCGATGAGCAGTTCTTC. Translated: CAWSERDEQFF.

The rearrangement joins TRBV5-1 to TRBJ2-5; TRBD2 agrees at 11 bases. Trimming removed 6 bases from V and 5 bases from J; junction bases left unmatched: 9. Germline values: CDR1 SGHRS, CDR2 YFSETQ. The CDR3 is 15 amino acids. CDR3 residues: CASIASTSGMETQYF. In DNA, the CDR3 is TGCGCCAGCATCGCCTCGACTAGCGGGATGGAGACCCAGTACTTC.

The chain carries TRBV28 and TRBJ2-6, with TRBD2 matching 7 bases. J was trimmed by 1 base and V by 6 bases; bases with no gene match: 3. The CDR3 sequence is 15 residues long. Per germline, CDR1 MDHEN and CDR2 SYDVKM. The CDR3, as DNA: TGTGCCAGCAGCACTAGCGAGTCTGGGGCCAACGTCCTGACTTTC. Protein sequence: CASSTSESGANVLTF.

The CDR3, as DNA: TGTGCCAGCAGCCAGGTAAAGGGACAGGACTCGGAGACCCAGTACTTC. Its protein product is CASSQVKGQDSETQYF. J is TRBJ2-5 and V is TRBV4-2; 8 nucleotides align to TRBD1. The CDR3 consists of 16 residues. The germline CDR1 and CDR2 sequences are LGHNA and YNFKEQ. V gave up 3 bases and J gave up 5 bases; unmatched junction bases: 11.

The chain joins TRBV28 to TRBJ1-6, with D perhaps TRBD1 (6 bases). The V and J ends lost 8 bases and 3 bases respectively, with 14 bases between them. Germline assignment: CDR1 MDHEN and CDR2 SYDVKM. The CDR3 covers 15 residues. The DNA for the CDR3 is TGTGCCAGCGGACAGTCTGCGAGCTATAATTCACCCCTCCACTTT. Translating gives CASGQSASYNSPLHF.

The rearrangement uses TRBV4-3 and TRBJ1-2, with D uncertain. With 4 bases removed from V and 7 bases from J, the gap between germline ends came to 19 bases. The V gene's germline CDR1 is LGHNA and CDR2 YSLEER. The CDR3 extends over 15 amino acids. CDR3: CASSPGVDSRSGYTF. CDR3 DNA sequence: TGCGCCAGCAGCCCCGGAGTAGATTCGCGGTCTGGCTACACCTTC.

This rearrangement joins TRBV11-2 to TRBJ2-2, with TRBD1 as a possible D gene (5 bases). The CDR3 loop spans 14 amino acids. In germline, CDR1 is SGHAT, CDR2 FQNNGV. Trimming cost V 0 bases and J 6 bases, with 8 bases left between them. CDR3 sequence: CASSLDWGSGELFF. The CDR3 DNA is TGTGCCAGCAGCTTAGATTGGGGCTCCGGGGAGCTGTTTTTT. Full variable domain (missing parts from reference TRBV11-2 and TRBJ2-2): EAGVAQSPRYKIIEKRQSVAFWCNPISGHATLYWYQQILGQGPKLLIQFQNNGVVDDSQLPKDRFSAERLKGVDSTLKIQPAKLEDSAVYLCASSLDWGSGELFFGEGSRLTVL.

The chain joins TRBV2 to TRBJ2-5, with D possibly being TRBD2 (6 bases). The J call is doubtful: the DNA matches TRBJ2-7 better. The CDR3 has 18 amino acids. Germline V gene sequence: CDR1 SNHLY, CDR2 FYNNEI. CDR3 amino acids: CASSVLVRGLTVSYEQYF. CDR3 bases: TGTGCCAGCAGTGTTTTAGTTCGGGGACTCACCGTCTCCTACGAGCAGTACTTC.

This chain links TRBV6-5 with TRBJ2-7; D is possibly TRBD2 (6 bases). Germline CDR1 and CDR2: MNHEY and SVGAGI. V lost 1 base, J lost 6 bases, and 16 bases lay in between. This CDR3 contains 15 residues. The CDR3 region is CASSYWGPGTSEQYF. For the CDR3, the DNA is TGTGCCAGCAGTTACTGGGGACCAGGGACTTCCGAGCAGTACTTC.

CDR3 sequence (DNA): TGTGCCAGCAGCTCCGAGACAGAAGAGACCCAGTACTTC. As protein: CASSSETEETQYF. This chain links TRBV2 with TRBJ2-5; the D gene is possibly TRBD1 (5 bases). Trimming stripped 6 bases from V and 3 bases from J, with 11 bases between. The CDR3 is 13 residues long. The V gene's germline CDR1 is SNHLY and CDR2 FYNNEI.

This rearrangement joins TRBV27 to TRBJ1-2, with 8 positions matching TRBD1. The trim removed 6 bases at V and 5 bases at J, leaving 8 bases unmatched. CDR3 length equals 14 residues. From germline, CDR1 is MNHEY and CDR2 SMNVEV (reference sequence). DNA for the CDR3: TGTGCCAGCAGGCGGACAGGGAGAGAGTATGGCTACACCTTC. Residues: CASRRTGREYGYTF.

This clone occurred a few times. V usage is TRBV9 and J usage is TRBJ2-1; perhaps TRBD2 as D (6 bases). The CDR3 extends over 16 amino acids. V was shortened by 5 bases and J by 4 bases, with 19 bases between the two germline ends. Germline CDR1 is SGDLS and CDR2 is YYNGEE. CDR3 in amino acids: CASSRDFSSLYNEQFF. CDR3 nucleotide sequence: TGTGCCAGCAGTCGGGACTTCTCCTCATTATACAATGAGCAGTTCTTC.

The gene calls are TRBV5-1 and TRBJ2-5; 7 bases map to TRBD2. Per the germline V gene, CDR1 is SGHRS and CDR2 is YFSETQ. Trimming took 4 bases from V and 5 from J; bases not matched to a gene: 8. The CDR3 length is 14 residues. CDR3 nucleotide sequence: TGCGCCAGCAGCCCGACTAGCAGTTTTGAGACCCAGTACTTC. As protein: CASSPTSSFETQYF.